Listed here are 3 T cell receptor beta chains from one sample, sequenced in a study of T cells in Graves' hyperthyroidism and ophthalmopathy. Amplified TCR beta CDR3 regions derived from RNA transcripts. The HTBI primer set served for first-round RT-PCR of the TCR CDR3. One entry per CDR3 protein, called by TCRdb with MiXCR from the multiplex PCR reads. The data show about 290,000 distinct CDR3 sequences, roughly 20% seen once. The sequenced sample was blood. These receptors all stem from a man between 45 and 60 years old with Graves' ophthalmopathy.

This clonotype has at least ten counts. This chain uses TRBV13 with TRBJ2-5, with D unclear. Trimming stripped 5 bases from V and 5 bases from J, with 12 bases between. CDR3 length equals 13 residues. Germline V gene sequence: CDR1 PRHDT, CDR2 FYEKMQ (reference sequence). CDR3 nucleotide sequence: TGTGCCAGCAGCCCTCCGGCCGGGGAGACCCAGTACTTC. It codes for CASSPPAGETQYF.

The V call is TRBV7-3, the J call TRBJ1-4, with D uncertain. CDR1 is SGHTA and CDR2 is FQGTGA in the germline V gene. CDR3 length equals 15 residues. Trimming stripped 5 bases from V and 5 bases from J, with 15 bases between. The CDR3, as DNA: TGTGCCAGCAGCCATCCGTTTGTACAAAATGAAAAACTGTTTTTT. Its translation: CASSHPFVQNEKLFF.

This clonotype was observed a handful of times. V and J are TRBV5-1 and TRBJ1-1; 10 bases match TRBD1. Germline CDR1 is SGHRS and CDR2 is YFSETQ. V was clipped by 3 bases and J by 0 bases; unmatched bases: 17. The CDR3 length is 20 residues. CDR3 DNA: TGCGCCAGCAGCTCCGGGACAGGGGTGAGGGTGCGTAACATGAACACTGAAGCTTTCTTT. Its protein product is CASSSGTGVRVRNMNTEAFF. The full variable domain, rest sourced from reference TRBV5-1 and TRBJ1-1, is KAGVTQTPRYLIKTRGQQVTLSCSPISGHRSVSWYQQTPGQGLQFLFEYFSETQRNKGNFPGRFSGRQFSNSRSEMNVSTLELGDSALYLCASSSGTGVRVRNMNTEAFFGQGTRLTVV.